This note documents a single T cell receptor (beta chain) sequence. As yet, its antigen is unknown. This specimen belongs to a study of OX40 agonist ivuxolimab in advanced cancers. Study details: Patients in dose escalation had liver, melanoma, kidney or head and neck cancers. Of mixed ages from about 20 to 80 and averaging roughly 64 years, the group was approximately 84% male. Findings and caveats of the study: Also showing low normalized T-cell clonal expansion were some of the nonresponders.

TCRdb's copy holds only in-frame clones and misses some; the assay was immunoSEQ multiplex PCR. This repertoire shows around 23,000 clones, 77% found once; its top ten account for 15% to 20%. V was shortened by 5 bases and J by 3 bases, with 17 bases between the two germline ends. CDR1 is MNHNS and CDR2 is SASEGT in the germline V gene. The CDR3 is made up of 15 amino acids. This sequence originates from an adult with an advanced solid tumor such as melanoma, head and neck, liver or kidney cancer. The chain joins TRBV6-1 to TRBJ2-7, with D maybe TRBD1 (6 bases). Here the sequenced sample was CD4+ or CD8+ T cells sorted from blood, taken in a trial of the OX40 agonist ivuxolimab. The CDR3 protein is CASSSTGHASYEQYF. CDR3 sequence (DNA): TGTGCCAGCAGTTCCACGGGACACGCGAGCTACGAGCAGTACTTC.